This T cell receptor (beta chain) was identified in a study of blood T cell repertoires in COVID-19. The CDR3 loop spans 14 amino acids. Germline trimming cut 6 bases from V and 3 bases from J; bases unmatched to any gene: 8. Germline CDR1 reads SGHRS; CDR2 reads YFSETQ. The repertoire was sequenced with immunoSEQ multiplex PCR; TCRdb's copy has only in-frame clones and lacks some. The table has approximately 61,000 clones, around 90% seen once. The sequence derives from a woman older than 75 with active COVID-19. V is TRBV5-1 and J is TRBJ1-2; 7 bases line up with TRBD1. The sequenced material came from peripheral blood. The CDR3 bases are TGCGCCAGCAAAAAGGAGGGGGCCTACTATGGCTACACCTTC. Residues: CASKKEGAYYGYTF.